The clone carrying this T cell receptor (beta chain) was detected a few times. After removal of 3 bases from V and 8 bases from J, the junction contained 17 bases not matched to a gene. The CDR3 spans 17 residues. Germline loops: CDR1 SEHNR, CDR2 FQNEAQ (reference sequence). The sample comes from a study of T cells after yellow fever vaccination. MiXCR, run by TCRdb on the 5' RACE reads, gives a single entry per CDR3 protein. The sample gives fewer than 650,000 distinct CDR3 sequences, less than 25% of which show up once; about 16% is in the top ten. The V gene is TRBV7-9, the J gene TRBJ1-2; TRBD1 matches 8 bases. This specimen consisted of PBMCs, obtained less than 25 days after the first yellow fever vaccination. This TCR derives from a man younger than 35 who received the YFV17D yellow fever vaccine. This CDR3 reads CASSFAPITTGVKGYTF. CDR3 bases: TGTGCCAGCAGCTTCGCGCCTATAACGACAGGGGTGAAAGGCTACACCTTC.